Below, 3 T cell receptor beta chains from the same sample are listed, as sequenced in a study of cytomegalovirus exposure and HLA in healthy donors. The PCR contained 60 Vbeta and 13 Jbeta primers. Assay: immunoSEQ multiplex PCR; the TCRdb copy retains only in-frame clones and omits some. The sample contains approximately 140,000 clones, around 77% of which appear only once. Sequencing input: PBMCs. The receptors stem from an older woman in good health and CMV-seronegative.

This chain's CDR3 is CASSTGSAGYTF. The CDR3, as DNA: TGTGCCAGCAGTACAGGGTCAGCGGGCTACACCTTC. The genes are TRBV6-5 and TRBJ1-2, with a possible D match to TRBD1 (6 bases). The CDR3 spans 12 residues. Germline V gene sequence: CDR1 MNHEY, CDR2 SVGAGI. V lost 5 bases to trimming and J lost 8 bases, with 12 bases between them.

The genes are TRBV15 and TRBJ2-3; D possibly corresponds to TRBD2 (5 bases). The CDR3 extends over 14 amino acids. Looked up from germline, CDR1 is LNHNV and CDR2 is YYDKDF (reference sequence). The V gene lost 2 bases and the J gene lost 0 bases, with 6 bases spanning the gap. This CDR3 reads CATSRWTSTDTQYF. CDR3 nucleotides: TGTGCCACCAGCAGATGGACTAGCACAGATACGCAGTATTTT.

The V and J genes are TRBV5-5 and TRBJ2-2; 7 bases agree with TRBD2. The V gene end was trimmed by 4 bases and the J gene end by 6 bases; junction bases not matched to a gene: 12. In germline, CDR1 is SGHKS, CDR2 YYEKEE (reference sequence). This CDR3 has 16 amino acids. Here the CDR3 reads CASSRGRERGAGELFF. Here the CDR3 DNA reads TGTGCCAGCAGCAGGGGTCGCGAGCGGGGTGCCGGGGAGCTGTTTTTT.